The source of this T cell receptor (beta chain) is a study of technical replicates of blood from a handful of donors. Using immunoSEQ multiplex PCR, the repertoire was profiled, and TCRdb retains in-frame clones only, with some absent. The sample lists roughly 66,000 clones, approximately 86% occurring once. CDR1 and CDR2 from the germline V gene are SGHTA and FQGTGA. After removal of 8 bases from V and 0 bases from J, the junction contained 8 bases not matched to a gene. The length of the CDR3 is 17 residues. The sequenced sample was PBMCs. This chain connects TRBV7-3 to TRBJ2-3; 13 nucleotides agree with TRBD2. The receptor comes from a human donor in good health. Some clones in this sample may be carry-over from other donors' samples. In DNA, the CDR3 is TGTGCCAGCGGGAGGACTAGCGGGAGTGGAAGCACAGATACGCAGTATTTT. Its translation is CASGRTSGSGSTDTQYF.